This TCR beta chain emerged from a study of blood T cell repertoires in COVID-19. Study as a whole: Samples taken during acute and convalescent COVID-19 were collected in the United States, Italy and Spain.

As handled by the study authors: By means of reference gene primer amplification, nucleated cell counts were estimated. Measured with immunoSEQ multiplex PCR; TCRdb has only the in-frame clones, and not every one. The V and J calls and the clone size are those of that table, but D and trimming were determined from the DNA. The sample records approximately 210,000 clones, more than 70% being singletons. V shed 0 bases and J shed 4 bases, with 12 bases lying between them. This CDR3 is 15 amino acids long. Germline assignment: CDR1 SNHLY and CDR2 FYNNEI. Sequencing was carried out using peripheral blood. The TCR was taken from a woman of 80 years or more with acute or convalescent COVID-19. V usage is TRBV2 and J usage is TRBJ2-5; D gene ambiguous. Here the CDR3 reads CASSEARKQPETQYF. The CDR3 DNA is TGTGCCAGCAGTGAAGCGAGGAAGCAACCAGAGACCCAGTACTTC.